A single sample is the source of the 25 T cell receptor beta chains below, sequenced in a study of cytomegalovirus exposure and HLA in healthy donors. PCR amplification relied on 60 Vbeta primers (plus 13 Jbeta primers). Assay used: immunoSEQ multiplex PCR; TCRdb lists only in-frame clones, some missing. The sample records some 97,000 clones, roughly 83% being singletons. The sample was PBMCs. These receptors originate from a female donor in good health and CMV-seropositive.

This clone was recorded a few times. The CDR3 DNA is TGTGCCAGTATTCGCGCCCCTAGCGATAACACCGGGGAGCTGTTTTTT. Its translation is CASIRAPSDNTGELFF. The chain couples TRBV7-2 to TRBJ2-2; TRBD2 might be the D (6 bases). Germline CDR1 reads SGHTA; CDR2 reads FQGNSA. This CDR3 region has 16 residues. With 9 bases removed from V and 2 bases from J, the gap between germline ends came to 19 bases.

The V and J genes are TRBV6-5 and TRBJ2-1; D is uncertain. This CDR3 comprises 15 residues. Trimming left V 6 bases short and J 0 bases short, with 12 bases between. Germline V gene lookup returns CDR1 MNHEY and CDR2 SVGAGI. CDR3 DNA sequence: TGTGCCAGCAGCCCGCCGCCGAGCTCCTACAATGAGCAGTTCTTC. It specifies CASSPPPSSYNEQFF.

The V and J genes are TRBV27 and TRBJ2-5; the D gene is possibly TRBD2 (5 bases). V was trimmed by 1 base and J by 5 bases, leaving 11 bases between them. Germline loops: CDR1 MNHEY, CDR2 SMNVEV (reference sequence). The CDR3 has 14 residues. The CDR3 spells CASSLWTGSETQYF. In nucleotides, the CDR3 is TGTGCCAGCAGTTTATGGACGGGAAGTGAGACCCAGTACTTC.

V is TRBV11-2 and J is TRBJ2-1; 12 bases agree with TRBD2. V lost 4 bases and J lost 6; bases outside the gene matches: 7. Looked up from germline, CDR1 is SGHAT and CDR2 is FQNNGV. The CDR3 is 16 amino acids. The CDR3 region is CASSSALAGGPNEQFF. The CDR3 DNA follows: TGTGCCAGCAGCTCAGCCCTAGCGGGGGGGCCCAATGAGCAGTTCTTC.

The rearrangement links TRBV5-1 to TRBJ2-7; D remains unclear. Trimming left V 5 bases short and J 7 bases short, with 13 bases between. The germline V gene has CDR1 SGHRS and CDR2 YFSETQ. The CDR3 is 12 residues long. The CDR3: CASSSPTGEQYF. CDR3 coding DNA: TGCGCCAGCAGTAGCCCCACTGGAGAGCAGTACTTC.

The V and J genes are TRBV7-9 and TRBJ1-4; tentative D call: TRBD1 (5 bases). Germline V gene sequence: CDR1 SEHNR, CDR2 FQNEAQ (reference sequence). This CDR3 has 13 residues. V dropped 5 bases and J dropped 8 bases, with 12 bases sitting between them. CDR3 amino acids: CASSPGGDEKLFF. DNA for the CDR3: TGTGCCAGCAGCCCCGGGGGGGACGAAAAACTGTTTTTT.

The CDR3 DNA follows: TGCGCCAGCAGCTTCGGACAGGGAGGGGCCTGGGAGCAGTACTTC. The encoded protein is CASSFGQGGAWEQYF. The gene calls are TRBV5-1 and TRBJ2-7, with D maybe TRBD1 (8 bases). Trimming shortened V by 2 bases and J by 7 bases, and 19 bases separated the two germline ends. The CDR3 is 15 amino acids. Germline V gives CDR1 SGHRS, CDR2 YFSETQ.

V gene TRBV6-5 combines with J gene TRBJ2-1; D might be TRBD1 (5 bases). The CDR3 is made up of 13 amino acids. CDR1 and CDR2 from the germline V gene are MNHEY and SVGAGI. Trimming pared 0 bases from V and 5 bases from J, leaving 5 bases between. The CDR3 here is CASSYSDNNEQFF. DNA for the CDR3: TGTGCCAGCAGTTACTCGGACAACAATGAGCAGTTCTTC.

DNA of the CDR3: TGTGCCAGCAGCTTCCCCCATAGTTCAGCCCTAGGCGAGCAGTACTTC. Amino acids: CASSFPHSSALGEQYF. The V call is TRBV7-9, the J call TRBJ2-7; D is uncertain. The CDR3 has 16 residues. The V gene's germline CDR1 is SEHNR and CDR2 FQNEAQ (reference sequence). V was pared by 3 bases and J by 6 bases, with 21 bases between.

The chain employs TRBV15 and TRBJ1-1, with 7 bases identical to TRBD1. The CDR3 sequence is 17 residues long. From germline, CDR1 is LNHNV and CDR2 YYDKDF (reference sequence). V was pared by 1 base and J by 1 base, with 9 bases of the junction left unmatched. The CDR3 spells CATSRVPPGQTNTEAFF. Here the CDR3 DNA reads TGTGCCACCAGCAGAGTTCCTCCGGGACAGACGAACACTGAAGCTTTCTTT.

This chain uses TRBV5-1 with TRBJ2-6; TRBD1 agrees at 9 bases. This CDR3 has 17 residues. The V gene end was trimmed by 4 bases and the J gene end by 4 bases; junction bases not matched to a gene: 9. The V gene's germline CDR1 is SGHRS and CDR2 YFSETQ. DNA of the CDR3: TGCGCCAGCAGCAACCGGGACAGGGTGGCCGGGGCCAACGTCCTGACTTTC. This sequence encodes CASSNRDRVAGANVLTF. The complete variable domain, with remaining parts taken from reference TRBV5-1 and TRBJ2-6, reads KAGVTQTPRYLIKTRGQQVTLSCSPISGHRSVSWYQQTPGQGLQFLFEYFSETQRNKGNFPGRFSGRQFSNSRSEMNVSTLELGDSALYLCASSNRDRVAGANVLTFGAGSRLTVL.

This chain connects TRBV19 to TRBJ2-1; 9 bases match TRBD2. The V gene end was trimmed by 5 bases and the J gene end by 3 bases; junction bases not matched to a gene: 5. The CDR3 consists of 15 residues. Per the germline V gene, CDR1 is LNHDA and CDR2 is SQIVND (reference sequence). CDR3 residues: CASSLAGSNYNEQFF. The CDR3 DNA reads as TGTGCCAGTAGTCTAGCGGGATCGAACTACAATGAGCAGTTCTTC.

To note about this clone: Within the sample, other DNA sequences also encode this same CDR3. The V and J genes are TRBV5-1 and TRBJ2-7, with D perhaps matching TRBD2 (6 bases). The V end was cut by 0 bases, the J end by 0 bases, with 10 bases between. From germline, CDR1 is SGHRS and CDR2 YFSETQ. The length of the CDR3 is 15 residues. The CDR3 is CASSLGAGSSYEQYF. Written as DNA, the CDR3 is TGCGCCAGCAGCTTGGGCGCGGGGTCCTCCTACGAGCAGTACTTC.

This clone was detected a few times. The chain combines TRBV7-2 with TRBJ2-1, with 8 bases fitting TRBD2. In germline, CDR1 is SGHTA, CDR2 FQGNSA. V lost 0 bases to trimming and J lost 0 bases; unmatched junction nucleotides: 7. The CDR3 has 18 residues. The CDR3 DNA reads TGTGCCAGCAGCTTAGCGCCACTAGCGGCGGTCTCCTACAATGAGCAGTTCTTC. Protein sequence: CASSLAPLAAVSYNEQFF.

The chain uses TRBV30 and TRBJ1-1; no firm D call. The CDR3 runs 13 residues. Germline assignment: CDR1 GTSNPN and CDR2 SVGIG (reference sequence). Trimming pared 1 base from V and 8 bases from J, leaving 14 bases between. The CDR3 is CAWSARGYSEAFF. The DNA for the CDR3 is TGTGCCTGGAGTGCAAGAGGGTATTCCGAAGCTTTCTTT.

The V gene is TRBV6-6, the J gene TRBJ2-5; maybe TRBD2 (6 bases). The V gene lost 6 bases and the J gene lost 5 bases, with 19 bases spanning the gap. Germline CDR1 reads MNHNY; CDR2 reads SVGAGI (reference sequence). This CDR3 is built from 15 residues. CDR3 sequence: CASRAGTFSGETQYF. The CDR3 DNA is TGTGCCAGCAGGGCCGGGACTTTCTCAGGGGAGACCCAGTACTTC.

The CDR3 bases are TGTGCCAGCAGCCCCGGACAGGTCATCTCCTACGAGCAGTACTTC. This gives the protein CASSPGQVISYEQYF. The J gene is TRBJ2-7, the V gene TRBV5-6; the match to TRBD1 covers 7 bases. The CDR3 consists of 15 residues. Germline loops: CDR1 SGHDT, CDR2 YYEEEE. The V and J ends lost 4 bases and 0 bases, in that order; junction bases with no gene match: 7.

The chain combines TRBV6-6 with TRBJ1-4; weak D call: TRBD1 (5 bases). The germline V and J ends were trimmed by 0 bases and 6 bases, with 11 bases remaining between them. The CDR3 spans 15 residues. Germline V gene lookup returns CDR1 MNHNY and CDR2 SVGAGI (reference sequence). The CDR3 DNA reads TGTGCCAGCAGTTACTCGGTAGGGGTTGATGAAAAACTGTTTTTT. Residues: CASSYSVGVDEKLFF.

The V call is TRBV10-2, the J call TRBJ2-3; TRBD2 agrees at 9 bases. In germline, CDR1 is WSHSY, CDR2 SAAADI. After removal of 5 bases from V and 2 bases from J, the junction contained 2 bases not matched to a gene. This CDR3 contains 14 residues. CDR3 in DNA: TGCGCCAGCAGTCTAGCGGGACTCACAGATACGCAGTATTTT. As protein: CASSLAGLTDTQYF.

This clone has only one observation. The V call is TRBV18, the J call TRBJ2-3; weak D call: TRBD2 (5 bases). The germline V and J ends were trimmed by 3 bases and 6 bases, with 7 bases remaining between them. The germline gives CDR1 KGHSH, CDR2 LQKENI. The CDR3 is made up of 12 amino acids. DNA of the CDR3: TGTGCCAGCTCACCGTCGGGGGATACGCAGTATTTT. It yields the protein CASSPSGDTQYF.

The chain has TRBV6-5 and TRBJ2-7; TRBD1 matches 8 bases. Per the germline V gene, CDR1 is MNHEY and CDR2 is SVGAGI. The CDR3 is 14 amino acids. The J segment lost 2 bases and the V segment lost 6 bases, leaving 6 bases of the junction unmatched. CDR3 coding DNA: TGTGCCAGCAGGTTTGGGACAGGTACCTACGAGCAGTACTTC. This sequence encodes CASRFGTGTYEQYF.

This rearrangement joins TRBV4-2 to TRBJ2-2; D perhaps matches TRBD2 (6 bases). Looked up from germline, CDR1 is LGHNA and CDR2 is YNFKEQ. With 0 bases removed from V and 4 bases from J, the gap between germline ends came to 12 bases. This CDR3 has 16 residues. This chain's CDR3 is CASSQDGRRGTGELFF. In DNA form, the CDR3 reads TGTGCCAGCAGCCAAGATGGAAGGCGGGGCACCGGGGAGCTGTTTTTT.

The DNA for the CDR3 is TGTGCCAGCAGCTCGGACAGGGGGGATGAAAAACTGTTTTTT. Its translation: CASSSDRGDEKLFF. The chain links TRBV7-2 to TRBJ1-4, with 10 bases fitting TRBD1. The ends lost 4 bases at V and 6 bases at J; junction bases unmatched: 2. The CDR3 spans 14 residues. CDR1 is SGHTA, CDR2 FQGNSA, per germline.

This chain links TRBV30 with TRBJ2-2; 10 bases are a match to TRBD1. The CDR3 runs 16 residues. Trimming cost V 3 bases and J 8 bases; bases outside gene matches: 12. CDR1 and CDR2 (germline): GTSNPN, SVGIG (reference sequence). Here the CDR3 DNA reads TGTGCCTGGAGAGGAACACCGGGACAGGGGTTGGGGGAGCTGTTTTTT. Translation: CAWRGTPGQGLGELFF.

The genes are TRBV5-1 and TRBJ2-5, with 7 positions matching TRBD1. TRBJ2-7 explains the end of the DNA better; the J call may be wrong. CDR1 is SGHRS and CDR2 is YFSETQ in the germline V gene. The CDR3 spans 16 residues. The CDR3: CASSLGADRPSYEQYF. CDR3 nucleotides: TGCGCCAGCAGCTTGGGGGCGGACAGGCCTTCCTACGAGCAGTACTTC.